One sample yielded the 16 T cell receptor beta chains listed below, sequenced in a study of OX40 agonist ivuxolimab in advanced cancers. Library generation was performed with the immunoSEQ multiplex PCR assay. TCRdb holds this immuneACCESS table with in-frame rearrangements only. Some clones are missing; in checked studies, unresolved V genes explain under half, and the rest has no known cause. For this sample the table gives tens of thousands of clones, of which around 88% were detected only once. The top ten clones comprise around 15% of the sample. Sequencing was performed on CD4+ or CD8+ T cells sorted from blood, taken in a trial of the OX40 agonist ivuxolimab. The receptors were gathered from an adult with an advanced solid tumor such as melanoma, head and neck, liver or kidney cancer.

V and J are TRBV14 and TRBJ2-3, with 8 bases matching TRBD2. The CDR3 consists of 15 residues. V gave up 4 bases and J gave up 0 bases; unmatched junction bases: 3. The germline CDR1 and CDR2 sequences are SGHDN and FVKESK. DNA for the CDR3: TGTGCCAGCAGCCTTGGACTAGCTAGCACAGATACGCAGTATTTT. It yields the protein CASSLGLASTDTQYF.

The chain recombines TRBV4-1 with TRBJ2-7; D unclear. V was shortened by 0 bases and J by 7 bases, with 13 bases between the two germline ends. CDR3 length: 14 residues. From germline, CDR1 is MGHRA and CDR2 YSYEKL. The CDR3 is CASSQDVVGREQYF. The DNA for the CDR3 is TGCGCCAGCAGCCAAGATGTGGTTGGACGGGAGCAGTACTTC.

The sample holds one count of this clone. This chain joins TRBV28 and TRBJ2-1; 11 positions match TRBD2. This CDR3 region has 16 residues. Trimming cost V 6 bases and J 3 bases; bases outside gene matches: 7. The V gene's germline CDR1 is MDHEN and CDR2 SYDVKM. CDR3 DNA: TGTGCCAGCAGGACCCTAGCGGGAGGACTCTACAATGAGCAGTTCTTC. This encodes CASRTLAGGLYNEQFF.

The CDR3 nucleotides read TGTGCCAGCAGCGTAGAATTAAGGACTAGCGGTCGGGATACGCAGTATTTT. It codes for CASSVELRTSGRDTQYF. This chain links TRBV9 with TRBJ2-3; 10 positions match TRBD2. Germline V gene data show CDR1 as SGDLS and CDR2 as YYNGEE. This CDR3 is 17 amino acids long. V dropped 0 bases and J dropped 6; count of bases not matched to a gene: 10.

V usage is TRBV29-1 and J usage is TRBJ2-3, with no clear D. The CDR3 has 12 residues. Trimming removed 6 bases from V and 6 bases from J, with 13 bases in between. The V gene's germline CDR1 is SQVTM and CDR2 ANQGSEA. In nucleotides, the CDR3 is TGCAGCGTAGGTCCCACCGGTGATACGCAGTATTTT. Encoded protein: CSVGPTGDTQYF.

The gene calls are TRBV7-9 and TRBJ1-4; no firm D call. The CDR3 loop spans 14 amino acids. V was shortened by 5 bases and J by 7 bases, with 14 bases between the two germline ends. CDR1 and CDR2 from the germline V gene are SEHNR and FQNEAQ (reference sequence). CDR3 bases: TGTGCCAGCAGCGGTAAAGGACGGGGTGAAAAACTGTTTTTT. Protein sequence: CASSGKGRGEKLFF.

The CDR3 DNA is TGCGCCAGCAGCTCCGGGACAGGGAACTATGGCTACACCTTC. This encodes CASSSGTGNYGYTF. The chain carries TRBV5-1 and TRBJ1-2; TRBD1 agrees at 9 bases. The trim removed 3 bases at V and 2 bases at J, leaving 2 bases unmatched. There are 14 residues in the CDR3. Germline loops: CDR1 SGHRS, CDR2 YFSETQ.

This chain uses TRBV9 with TRBJ1-5; D is unresolved. The CDR3 is 15 amino acids. The V gene's germline CDR1 is SGDLS and CDR2 YYNGEE. The V end was cut by 2 bases, the J end by 3 bases, with 12 bases between. The CDR3 loop is CASSVLGDSNQPQHF. The CDR3 DNA reads TGTGCCAGCAGCGTCCTCGGGGATTCCAATCAGCCCCAGCATTTT.

The chain carries TRBV16 and TRBJ2-1; TRBD2 is a possible D gene (6 bases). Germline V gene data show CDR1 as KGHSY and CDR2 as FQNENV. The CDR3 has 13 residues. Trimming cost V 4 bases and J 4 bases, with 8 bases left between them. As DNA, the CDR3 is TGTGCCAGCAGCCCAGGGACTTACAATGAGCAGTTCTTC. Encoded protein: CASSPGTYNEQFF. The full variable domain, in which reference TRBV16 and TRBJ2-1 provide the parts outside the CDR3, is GEEVAQTPKHLVRGEGQKAKLYCAPIKGHSYVFWYQQVLKNEFKFLISFQNENVFDETGMPKERFSAKCLPNSPCSLEIQATKLEDSAVYFCASSPGTYNEQFFGPGTRLTVL.

The rearrangement uses TRBV7-2 and TRBJ2-7; the match to TRBD2 covers 7 bases. This CDR3 has 15 amino acids. Trimming at V came to 1 base and at J to 2 bases, leaving 5 bases not matched to a gene. Looked up from germline, CDR1 is SGHTA and CDR2 is FQGNSA. CDR3 bases: TGTGCCAGCAGCTTAGGTGGCGGGAGCCCCTACGAGCAGTACTTC. It yields the protein CASSLGGGSPYEQYF.

V usage is TRBV4-1 and J usage is TRBJ2-2, with TRBD2 matching over 9 bases. The ends lost 0 bases at V and 4 bases at J; junction bases unmatched: 3. The CDR3 has 16 amino acids. Per the germline V gene, CDR1 is MGHRA and CDR2 is YSYEKL. DNA for the CDR3: TGCGCCAGCAGCCAAGACGGACTAGCGTTCACCGGGGAGCTGTTTTTT. It specifies CASSQDGLAFTGELFF.

The chain couples TRBV28 to TRBJ2-7, with D unresolved. Between the trimmed V and J ends, which lost 4 bases and 4 bases, there was a span of 5 bases. The length of the CDR3 is 11 residues. Germline assignment: CDR1 MDHEN and CDR2 SYDVKM. CDR3 residues: CASSSEYEQYF. The CDR3 nucleotides are TGTGCCAGCAGTTCCGAATACGAGCAGTACTTC.

The chain is built from TRBV9 and TRBJ2-1; 7 positions agree with TRBD2. Looked up from germline, CDR1 is SGDLS and CDR2 is YYNGEE. Germline trimming cut 3 bases from V and 1 base from J; bases unmatched to any gene: 4. CDR3 length: 15 amino acids. The CDR3 DNA follows: TGTGCCAGCAGCGAGGGACTATCTTCCTACAATGAGCAGTTCTTC. It specifies CASSEGLSSYNEQFF.

The table lists this clone with a few counts. The chain recombines TRBV2 with TRBJ2-7, with TRBD2 matching 11 bases. This CDR3 spans 17 amino acids. Germline CDR1 is SNHLY and CDR2 is FYNNEI. V dropped 3 bases and J dropped 5; count of bases not matched to a gene: 12. Here the CDR3 reads CASSEGLAGGRMNEQYF. CDR3 DNA: TGTGCCAGCAGTGAGGGGTTAGCGGGAGGGAGGATGAACGAGCAGTACTTC.

The chain employs TRBV11-3 and TRBJ2-2, with D possibly called TRBD1 or TRBD2 (5 bases each). V was trimmed by 0 bases and J by 5 bases, leaving 10 bases between them. The CDR3 extends over 15 amino acids. Germline V lookup: CDR1 SGHNT, CDR2 YENEEA. CDR3 loop: CASSLDPGRTGELFF. The CDR3 nucleotides read TGTGCCAGCAGCTTAGACCCGGGACGGACCGGGGAGCTGTTTTTT.

This clone has just one count. The chain couples TRBV5-4 to TRBJ2-7; 12 nucleotides match TRBD2. Per germline, CDR1 SGHNT and CDR2 YYREEE (reference sequence). V shed 6 bases, J shed 5 bases, and the junction held 6 bases outside the gene matches. The CDR3 extends over 14 amino acids. CDR3 nucleotide sequence: TGTGCCAGCATCGCTAGCGGGAGGGGGAACGAGCAGTACTTC. Translating gives CASIASGRGNEQYF.